These 24 T cell receptor beta chains came from one sample sequenced in a study of T-cell reconstitution after alpha-beta-depleted transplantation in children. Preparing the TCRbeta library involved the use of unique molecular identifiers. TCRdb itself ran the PCR reads through MiXCR, one entry per CDR3 protein. The data contain about 610,000 distinct CDR3 sequences, approximately 30% of them singletons. Sequencing used PBMCs, obtained before TCRalphabeta/CD19-depleted stem cell transplant. Receptor source: a boy younger than two with Wiskott-Aldrich syndrome, due to receive a stem cell transplant.

The chain uses TRBV5-1 and TRBJ2-5; possible D gene TRBD2, 6 bases. Trimming left V 0 bases short and J 3 bases short, with 12 bases between. The CDR3 is made up of 15 amino acids. Germline assignment: CDR1 SGHRS and CDR2 YFSETQ. The CDR3 DNA follows: TGCGCCAGCAGCTTGGCCGGAGGGTTGGAAGAGACCCAGTACTTC. Residues: CASSLAGGLEETQYF.

V usage is TRBV3-1 and J usage is TRBJ1-4, with D perhaps TRBD1 (6 bases). V was shortened by 4 bases and J by 0 bases, with 9 bases between the two germline ends. Germline CDR1 reads LGHDT; CDR2 reads YNNKEL (reference sequence). This CDR3 has 15 residues. CDR3 protein: CASSRGTTTNEKLFF. CDR3 nucleotide sequence: TGTGCCAGCAGCCGGGGGACAACAACTAATGAAAAACTGTTTTTT.

The V and J genes are TRBV27 and TRBJ2-7, with 12 nucleotides matching TRBD1. The CDR3 loop spans 14 amino acids. Germline-derived CDR1 and CDR2 are MNHEY and SMNVEV (reference sequence). The V and J ends lost 7 bases and 1 base, in that order; junction bases with no gene match: 2. The CDR3 DNA follows: TGTGCCAGCAAGGGACAGGGGGCATCCTACGAGCAGTACTTC. Translation gives CASKGQGASYEQYF.

V is TRBV5-1 and J is TRBJ2-7, with D perhaps matching TRBD1 (5 bases). Germline V lookup: CDR1 SGHRS, CDR2 YFSETQ. The CDR3 is 14 residues long. V was clipped by 4 bases and J by 3 bases, with 14 bases between them. CDR3 amino acids: CASSGRVGNYEQYF. In DNA, the CDR3 is TGCGCCAGCAGCGGCAGGGTTGGGAACTACGAGCAGTACTTC.

The chain combines TRBV20-1 with TRBJ2-1; 10 bases fit TRBD2. The CDR3 is 18 residues long. Germline trimming cut 0 bases from V and 0 bases from J; bases unmatched to any gene: 8. Germline V gene data show CDR1 as DFQATT and CDR2 as SNEGSKA (reference sequence). The chain's CDR3 is CSAREFTSGTTSYNEQFF. DNA for the CDR3: TGCAGTGCTAGAGAATTTACTAGCGGGACAACCTCCTACAATGAGCAGTTCTTC.

The rearrangement links TRBV12-3 or TRBV12-4 to TRBJ2-2; TRBD2 matches at 9 bases. V gave up 3 bases and J gave up 5 bases; unmatched junction bases: 4. This CDR3 has 15 amino acids. CDR3 in DNA: TGTGCCAGCAGTTTGGTAGCGGGAGTGACCGGGGAGCTGTTTTTT. Amino acid sequence: CASSLVAGVTGELFF.

The chain has TRBV20-1 and TRBJ2-1, with a weak D call TRBD2 (5 bases). In germline, CDR1 is DFQATT, CDR2 SNEGSKA (reference sequence). There are 12 residues in the CDR3. V dropped 0 bases and J dropped 7 bases, with 7 bases sitting between them. CDR3 amino acids: CSARDEGNEQFF. The CDR3 coding sequence is TGCAGTGCTAGAGATGAGGGAAATGAGCAGTTCTTC.

The chain is built from TRBV3-1 and TRBJ2-1; D is ambiguous. Germline CDR1 reads LGHDT; CDR2 reads YNNKEL (reference sequence). Trimming shortened V by 0 bases and J by 5 bases, and 8 bases separated the two germline ends. The CDR3 totals 14 residues. CDR3 region: CASSQDLRHNEQFF. The DNA of the CDR3 is TGTGCCAGCAGCCAAGACCTTAGGCACAATGAGCAGTTCTTC.

This clonotype was detected a few times. The chain employs TRBV20-1 and TRBJ2-7, with 8 bases identical to TRBD1. V lost 0 bases and J lost 7; bases outside the gene matches: 8. The V gene's germline CDR1 is DFQATT and CDR2 SNEGSKA (reference sequence). The length of the CDR3 is 14 residues. CDR3 region: CSARDPQGAGEQYF. The CDR3 nucleotides read TGCAGTGCTAGAGATCCCCAGGGGGCTGGGGAGCAGTACTTC.

The rearrangement links TRBV5-1 to TRBJ2-7; D is perhaps TRBD2 (5 bases). V lost 5 bases, J lost 4 bases, and 13 bases lay in between. The CDR3 runs to 13 residues. Germline-derived CDR1 and CDR2 are SGHRS and YFSETQ. As DNA, the CDR3 is TGCGCCAGCAGGTCCCTTGGGGAGTACGAGCAGTACTTC. This sequence encodes CASRSLGEYEQYF.

The V call is TRBV5-5, the J call TRBJ2-2; 7 nucleotides match TRBD2. Germline CDR1 SGHKS, CDR2 YYEKEE (reference sequence). The CDR3 sequence is 15 residues long. With V trimmed by 0 bases and J by 5 bases, 4 bases remained unmatched. The CDR3: CASSLEISGTGELFF. CDR3 nucleotide sequence: TGTGCCAGCAGCTTGGAAATTAGCGGGACCGGGGAGCTGTTTTTT.

This chain connects TRBV12-3 or TRBV12-4 to TRBJ1-5; no firm D call. V was cut by 2 bases and J by 7 bases, with 15 bases left in between. The CDR3 is made up of 15 amino acids. The CDR3 bases are TGTGCCAGCAGTTTAAGCGGCAGGTCAGGACAGCCCCAGCATTTT. It yields the protein CASSLSGRSGQPQHF.

This clonotype occurred a few times. The V call is TRBV3-1, the J call TRBJ2-1, with 7 bases identical to TRBD1. Trimming removed 4 bases from V and 6 bases from J; junction bases left unmatched: 9. The germline V gene encodes CDR1 LGHDT and CDR2 YNNKEL (reference sequence). The CDR3 sequence is 15 residues long. The CDR3 coding sequence is TGTGCCAGCAGCCGCGGACAGGTTTCCCTCAATGAGCAGTTCTTC. Its protein is CASSRGQVSLNEQFF.

The gene calls are TRBV11-2 and TRBJ2-5; 7 bases fit TRBD2. CDR1 SGHAT and CDR2 FQNNGV come from the germline V gene. Unmatched junction bases numbered 15, after V lost 1 base and J lost 4 bases. The CDR3 is made up of 18 amino acids. The CDR3 DNA is TGTGCCAGCAGCTTAGGTTTGGCAGGTGGCGGGAGTGGAGAGACCCAGTACTTC. It translates to CASSLGLAGGGSGETQYF.

In regard to this clonotype: Its ends do not fully match the called genes, so a read error is possible. The DNA of the CDR3 is TGTGGGGGAGACAGCGGGGAAAAACTGTTTTTT. Translation gives CGGDSGEKLFF. The J gene is TRBJ1-4, the V gene TRBV20-1; possibly TRBD1 for D (5 bases). The CDR3 spans 11 residues. Germline CDR1 is DFQATT and CDR2 is SNEGSKA (reference sequence).

The CDR3 DNA reads TGCGCCAGCAGCTTGGATGGCAGCTACTATGGCTACACCTTC. As protein: CASSLDGSYYGYTF. The V gene is TRBV5-1, the J gene TRBJ1-2; no reliable D call. This CDR3 is built from 14 residues. Trimming cost V 0 bases and J 3 bases, with 9 bases left between them. Germline CDR1 SGHRS, CDR2 YFSETQ.

This clonotype was seen more than once but under ten times. The chain recombines TRBV11-2 with TRBJ1-6; no firm D call. The CDR3 is 18 residues long. Germline V gives CDR1 SGHAT, CDR2 FQNNGV. V gave up 4 bases and J gave up 5 bases, with 21 bases separating them. In nucleotides, the CDR3 is TGTGCCAGCAGCTCCACCCCCAGAGGACTTGCTAATAATTCACCCCTCCACTTT. Protein: CASSSTPRGLANNSPLHF.

This clonotype was counted between two and nine times. The chain joins TRBV5-1 to TRBJ2-5, with D possibly being TRBD1 (5 bases). Germline CDR1 is SGHRS and CDR2 is YFSETQ. V shed 4 bases and J shed 4 bases, with 29 bases lying between them. There are 19 residues in the CDR3. The chain's CDR3 is CASSPKRGAPRVIGETQYF. The CDR3 DNA reads as TGCGCCAGCAGCCCAAAACGAGGAGCCCCCAGGGTTATAGGAGAGACCCAGTACTTC.

This clonotype was observed a few times. The CDR3 is CASSPTPQETQYF. In DNA form, the CDR3 reads TGCGCCAGCAGCCCTACACCACAAGAGACCCAGTACTTC. The rearrangement joins TRBV5-1 to TRBJ2-5, with unresolved D. CDR1 is SGHRS, CDR2 YFSETQ, per germline. The CDR3 extends over 13 amino acids. V shed 4 bases and J shed 2 bases, with 9 bases lying between them.

The V call is TRBV12-3 or TRBV12-4, the J call TRBJ1-4; 8 bases match TRBD1. This CDR3 contains 15 residues. V was clipped by 4 bases and J by 7 bases; unmatched bases: 8. CDR3 sequence (DNA): TGTGCCAGCAGTTCGGACAGGGCAGCTGGTGAAAAACTGTTTTTT. It codes for CASSSDRAAGEKLFF.

The V and J genes are TRBV30 and TRBJ1-1; D is ambiguous. The germline V gene has CDR1 GTSNPN and CDR2 SVGIG (reference sequence). This CDR3 has 13 amino acids. V shed 2 bases and J shed 8 bases, with 15 bases lying between them. The CDR3 DNA reads as TGTGCCTGGAGTATATACCGGGGTTTGGAAGCTTTCTTT. It codes for CAWSIYRGLEAFF. Supplemented by reference TRBV30 and TRBJ1-1, the full variable domain reads SQTIHQWPATLVQPVGSPLSLECTVEGTSNPNLYWYRQAAGRGLQLLFYSVGIGQISSEVPQNLSASRPQDRQFILSSKKLLLSDSGFYLCAWSIYRGLEAFFGQGTRLTVV.

This clonotype was picked up a small number of times. The gene calls are TRBV5-1 and TRBJ2-7; 11 bases line up with TRBD1. This CDR3 has 15 amino acids. V lost 0 bases, J lost 5 bases, and 4 bases stayed unmatched. Germline CDR1 is SGHRS and CDR2 is YFSETQ. The CDR3 DNA sequence: TGCGCCAGCAGCTTGGTTCTGGGACAGGGGGACGAGCAGTACTTC. Its translation: CASSLVLGQGDEQYF.

The chain uses TRBV18 and TRBJ2-5; 7 nucleotides match TRBD1. Germline V gene sequence: CDR1 KGHSH, CDR2 LQKENI. This CDR3 has 15 amino acids. With V trimmed by 1 base and J by 2 bases, 4 bases remained unmatched. CDR3 sequence: CASSPLPGQQETQYF. CDR3 nucleotides: TGTGCCAGCTCACCACTTCCGGGACAGCAAGAGACCCAGTACTTC.

This clonotype was seen just once. The rearrangement joins TRBV20-1 to TRBJ1-2; TRBD1 matches at 11 bases. CDR3 size: 14 residues. With V trimmed by 6 bases and J by 5 bases, 8 bases remained unmatched. Germline CDR1 is DFQATT and CDR2 is SNEGSKA (reference sequence). The CDR3 loop reads CSAKGQGAGYGYTF. In DNA form, the CDR3 reads TGCAGTGCGAAAGGACAGGGGGCGGGATATGGCTACACCTTC.